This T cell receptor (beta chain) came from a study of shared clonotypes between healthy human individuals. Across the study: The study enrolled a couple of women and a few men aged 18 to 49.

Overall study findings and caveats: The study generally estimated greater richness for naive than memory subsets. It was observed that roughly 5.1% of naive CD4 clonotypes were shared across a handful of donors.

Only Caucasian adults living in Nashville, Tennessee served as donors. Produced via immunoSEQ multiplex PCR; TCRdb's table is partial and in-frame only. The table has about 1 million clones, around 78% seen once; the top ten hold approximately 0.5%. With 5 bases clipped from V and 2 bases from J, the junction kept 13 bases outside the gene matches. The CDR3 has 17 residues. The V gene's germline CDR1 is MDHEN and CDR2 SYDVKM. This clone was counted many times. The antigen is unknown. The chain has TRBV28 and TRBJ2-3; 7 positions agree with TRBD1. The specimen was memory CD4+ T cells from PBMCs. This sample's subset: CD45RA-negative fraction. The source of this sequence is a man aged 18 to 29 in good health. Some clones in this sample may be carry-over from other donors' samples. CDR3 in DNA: TGTGCCAGCAGTACCCCCTACGGGACAGTAGACACAGATACGCAGTATTTT. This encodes CASSTPYGTVDTDTQYF. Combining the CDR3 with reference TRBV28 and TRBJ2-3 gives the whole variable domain DVKVTQSSRYLVKRTGEKVFLECVQDMDHENMFWYRQDPGLGLRLIYFSYDVKMKEKGDIPEGYSVSREKKERFSLILESASTNQTSMYLCASSTPYGTVDTDTQYFGPGTRLTVL.